These T cell receptor beta chains were read from a single sample in a study of T cell responses to AZD1222 COVID-19 vaccine. Clones were sequenced by immunoSEQ multiplex PCR, and TCRdb holds only the in-frame ones, with some missing. This sample has more than 65,000 clones, with 70% to 90% found just once. The sequencing here drew on peripheral blood, taken 28 days after the second AZD1222 dose. The receptors were gathered from an adult who received the AZD1222 COVID-19 vaccine. Both conserved end residues are trimmed from each CDR3.

V gene	J gene	CDR3 protein
TRBV12-5	TRBJ2-2	ASGLGDRGTRGTGELF
TRBV6-2/TRBV6-3	TRBJ1-2	ASSSTGGHGYT
TRBV5-4	TRBJ2-1	ASSLDGLRF
TRBV12-5	TRBJ1-1	ASGLRTGRNTEAF
TRBV18	TRBJ2-1	ASSPGAVERNEQF
TRBV5-1	TRBJ1-5	ASSLKGGKPQH
TRBV27	TRBJ2-2	ASSLVVTGELF
TRBV5-1	TRBJ1-4	ASSRMASANEKLF
TRBV25-1	TRBJ2-5	ASSGWGGQETQY
TRBV6-1	TRBJ2-7	ASSEWTSGAAQY
TRBV2	TRBJ1-2	ASSERGNGYT
TRBV11-2	TRBJ2-7	ASSLVASSYEQY
TRBV5-6	TRBJ1-6	ASSLGDFWDPPLH
TRBV4-2	TRBJ1-6	ASSRDEAGGGRDNSPLH
TRBV7-9	TRBJ1-2	ASSTRTGSSYT
TRBV9	TRBJ2-7	ASSVLPGQGFYEQY
TRBV7-9	TRBJ1-1	ASSRTDNTEAF
TRBV25-1	TRBJ1-3	ASRSYGPLSGNTIY
TRBV6-6	TRBJ2-2	ASTLTSTGELF
TRBV21-1	TRBJ2-1	ASSKKSTSGKSGEQF
TRBV18	TRBJ1-6	ASSPLTANNSPLH
TRBV14	TRBJ2-1	ASSQERRLAYNEQF
TRBV6-4	TRBJ1-4	ASSDDHGRRGSATNEKLF
TRBV3-1/TRBV3-2	TRBJ1-1	ASSHVQGLNTEAF
TRBV4-1	TRBJ1-1	ASSQAERHKDTEAF
TRBV10-3	TRBJ2-1	AISELAEGGNEQF